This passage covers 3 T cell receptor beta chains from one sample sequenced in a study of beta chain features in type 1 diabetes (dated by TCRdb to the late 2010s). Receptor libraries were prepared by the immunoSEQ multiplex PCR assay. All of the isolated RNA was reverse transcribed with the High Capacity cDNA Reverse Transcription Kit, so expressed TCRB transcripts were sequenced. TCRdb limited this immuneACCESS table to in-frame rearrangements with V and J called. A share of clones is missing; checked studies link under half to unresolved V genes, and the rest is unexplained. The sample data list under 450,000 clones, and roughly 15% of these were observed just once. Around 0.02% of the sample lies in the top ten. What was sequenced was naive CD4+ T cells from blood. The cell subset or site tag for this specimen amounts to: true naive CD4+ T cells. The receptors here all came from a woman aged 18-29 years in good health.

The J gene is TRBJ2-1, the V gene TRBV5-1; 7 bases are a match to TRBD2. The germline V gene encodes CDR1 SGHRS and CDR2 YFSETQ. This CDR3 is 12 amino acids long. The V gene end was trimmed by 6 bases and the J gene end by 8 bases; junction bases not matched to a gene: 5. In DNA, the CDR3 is TGCGCCAGCACTACGGGGGGAGATGAGCAGTTCTTC. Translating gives CASTTGGDEQFF.

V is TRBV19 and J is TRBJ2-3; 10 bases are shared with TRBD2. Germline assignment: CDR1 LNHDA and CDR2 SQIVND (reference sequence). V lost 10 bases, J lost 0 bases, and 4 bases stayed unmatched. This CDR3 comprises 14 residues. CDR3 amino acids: CATKLAGSTDTQYF. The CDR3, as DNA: TGTGCCACCAAACTAGCGGGAAGCACAGATACGCAGTATTTT. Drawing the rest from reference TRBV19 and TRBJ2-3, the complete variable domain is DGGITQSPKYLFRKEGQNVTLSCEQNLNHDAMYWYRQDPGQGLRLIYYSQIVNDFQKGDIAEGYSVSREKKESFPLTVTSAQKNPTAFYLCATKLAGSTDTQYFGPGTRLTVL.

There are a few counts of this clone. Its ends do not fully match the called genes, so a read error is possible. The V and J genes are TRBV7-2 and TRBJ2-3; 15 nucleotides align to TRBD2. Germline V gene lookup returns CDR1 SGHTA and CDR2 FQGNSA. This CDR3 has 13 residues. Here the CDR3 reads CASRPHRTSGRAF. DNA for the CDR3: TGTGCCAGCAGACCTCACCGGACTAGCGGGAGGGCGTTT.